This T cell receptor beta chain was sequenced during a study of control samples from healthy donors and cancer patients. The repertoire was sequenced with immunoSEQ multiplex PCR; TCRdb's copy has only in-frame clones and lacks some. In the table there are about 94,000 clones, over 75% of which are singletons. The CDR3 runs 16 residues. V was pared by 4 bases and J by 2 bases, with 7 bases of the junction left unmatched. The germline gives CDR1 SGHAT, CDR2 FQNNGV. The rearrangement links TRBV11-2 to TRBJ2-3; 9 nucleotides agree with TRBD2. This clonotype was sampled from a woman aged 18-29 years in good health. The sample consisted of blood. The CDR3 DNA reads TGTGCCAGCAGCTCCCAGCTAGCGGGAACCACAGATACGCAGTATTTT. As protein: CASSSQLAGTTDTQYF. Full variable domain (remainder filled in from reference TRBV11-2 and TRBJ2-3): EAGVAQSPRYKIIEKRQSVAFWCNPISGHATLYWYQQILGQGPKLLIQFQNNGVVDDSQLPKDRFSAERLKGVDSTLKIQPAKLEDSAVYLCASSSQLAGTTDTQYFGPGTRLTVL.